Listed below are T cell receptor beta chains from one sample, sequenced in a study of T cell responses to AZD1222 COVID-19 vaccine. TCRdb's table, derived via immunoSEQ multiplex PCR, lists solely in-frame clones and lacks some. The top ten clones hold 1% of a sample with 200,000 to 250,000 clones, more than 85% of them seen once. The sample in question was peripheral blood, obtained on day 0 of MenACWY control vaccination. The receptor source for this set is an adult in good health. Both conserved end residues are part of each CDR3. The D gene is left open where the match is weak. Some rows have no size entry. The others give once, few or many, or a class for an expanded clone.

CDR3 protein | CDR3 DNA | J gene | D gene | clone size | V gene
CASSRGGSADTQYF | TGTGCCAGCAGCCGCGGGGGATCGGCAGATACGCAGTATTTT | TRBJ2-3 | TRBD2 | . | TRBV9
CASSRGTGPGNTIYF | TGTGCCAGCAGCAGAGGGACAGGGCCTGGAAACACCATATATTTT | TRBJ1-3 | TRBD1 | . | TRBV7-9
CASSLGGVGYTF | TGTGCCAGCAGTTTAGGCGGGGTTGGCTACACCTTC | TRBJ1-2 | . | . | TRBV28
CASSNDRGDQPQHF | TGTGCCAGCAGCAATGACAGGGGCGATCAGCCCCAGCATTTT | TRBJ1-5 | TRBD1 | . | TRBV2
CASSQGTGPYEQYF | TGCGCCAGCAGCCAGGGAACAGGGCCCTACGAGCAGTACTTC | TRBJ2-7 | . | . | TRBV4-3
CASSVGDRASQPQHF | TGTGCCAGCAGCGTAGGGGACAGGGCTAGTCAGCCCCAGCATTTT | TRBJ1-5 | TRBD1 | . | TRBV9
CASSLRTGAYSNQPQHF | TGTGCCAGCAGTCTCCGGACAGGGGCTTATAGCAATCAGCCCCAGCATTTT | TRBJ1-5 | TRBD1 | . | TRBV6-2/TRBV6-3
CASSSSEGNRDRNEQFF | TGTGCCAGCAGTTCCTCCGAAGGAAACCGGGACAGGAATGAGCAGTTCTTC | TRBJ2-1 | TRBD1 | . | TRBV28
CASSFRVTPLSSNGYTF | TGTGCCAGCAGCTTCAGGGTAACCCCCTTGAGCTCTAACGGCTACACCTTC | TRBJ1-2 | . | . | TRBV5-4
CASRQSGTGISGNTIYF | TGTGCCAGCAGACAATCCGGGACAGGGATCTCTGGAAACACCATATATTTT | TRBJ1-3 | TRBD1 | once | TRBV25-1
CASSQVEWQLHF | TGTGCCAGCAGCCAAGTTGAATGGCAGCTCCACTTT | TRBJ1-6 | . | . | TRBV3-1/TRBV3-2
CAWGGVYEQYF | TGTGCCTGGGGGGGAGTGTACGAGCAGTACTTC | TRBJ2-7 | . | . | TRBV30
CASSPLYSNTEAFF | TGTGCCAGCAGCCCCCTTTACTCCAACACTGAAGCTTTCTTT | TRBJ1-1 | . | . | TRBV5-4
CASSFDRGTEAFF | TGTGCCAGTAGTTTCGACAGGGGTACTGAAGCTTTCTTT | TRBJ1-1 | TRBD1 | once | TRBV19
CASELLTSYSGNTIYF | TGTGCCAGCGAATTACTTACATCTTACTCTGGAAACACCATATATTTT | TRBJ1-3 | . | . | TRBV5-5
CASSRHLGTENNEQFF | TGTGCCAGCAGCAGACACCTCGGGACAGAAAACAATGAGCAGTTCTTC | TRBJ2-1 | TRBD1 | . | TRBV7-2
CASSLRDRRDTEAFF | TGTGCCAGCAGCCTTCGGGACAGGCGAGACACTGAAGCTTTCTTT | TRBJ1-1 | TRBD1 | . | TRBV5-4
CASSPEQGRNTEAFF | TGCGCCAGCAGCCCGGAACAGGGGCGGAACACTGAAGCTTTCTTT | TRBJ1-1 | TRBD1 | . | TRBV5-1
CASSYKQGYNSPLHF | TGTGCCAGCTCATACAAACAGGGCTATAATTCACCCCTCCACTTT | TRBJ1-6 | . | . | TRBV18
CASSNQGVATNEKLFF | TGTGCCAGCAGTAACCAGGGGGTTGCAACTAATGAAAAACTGTTTTTT | TRBJ1-4 | TRBD1 | once | TRBV7-9
CASSYSVKPQHF | TGTGCCAGCAGTTATTCGGTGAAGCCCCAGCATTTT | TRBJ1-5 | . | once | TRBV6-2/TRBV6-3
CASSQDHMGNYGYTF | TGTGCCAGCAGCCAAGATCACATGGGGAACTATGGCTACACCTTC | TRBJ1-2 | . | . | TRBV3-1/TRBV3-2
CASSQTGGNTIYF | TGTGCCAGCAGCCAAACAGGGGGCAACACCATATATTTT | TRBJ1-3 | TRBD1 | once | TRBV11-3
CASSQGGNYGYTF | TGTGCCAGCAGCCAAGGAGGGAACTATGGCTACACCTTC | TRBJ1-2 | . | . | TRBV3-1/TRBV3-2
CASSLTSTAKRPKHF | TGTGCCAGCAGCTTGACCTCGACGGCCAAAAGGCCCAAGCATTTT | TRBJ2-3 | . | . | TRBV5-6
CASSESRTGGYEQYF | TGCGCCAGCAGTGAGTCCCGGACAGGCGGCTACGAGCAGTACTTC | TRBJ2-7 | TRBD1 | . | TRBV10-1
CASSFLADRAYSNQPQHF | TGTGCCAGCAGTTTCTTGGCCGACAGGGCTTATAGCAATCAGCCCCAGCATTTT | TRBJ1-5 | TRBD1 | . | TRBV6-2/TRBV6-3
CSAGTGYEQYF | TGCAGTGCGGGGACGGGCTACGAGCAGTACTTC | TRBJ2-7 | . | . | TRBV20-1
CASSQARAGYDSNTEAFF | TGTGCCAGCAGCCAAGCACGCGCCGGCTATGACAGTAACACTGAAGCTTTCTTT | TRBJ1-1 | . | . | TRBV3-1/TRBV3-2
CASSGVRGANVLTF | TGCGCCAGTTCAGGGGTAAGGGGGGCCAACGTCCTGACTTTC | TRBJ2-6 | . | . | TRBV5-1
CASSWTALHF | TGTGCCAGCAGTTGGACAGCCTTACACTTT | TRBJ1-6 | . | . | TRBV6-5
CASSSNGYQETQYF | TGTGCCAGCAGTAGTAACGGGTACCAAGAGACCCAGTACTTC | TRBJ2-5 | . | . | TRBV6-5
CASSLGGPYNEQFF | TGTGCCAGCTCACTCGGGGGGCCCTACAATGAGCAGTTCTTC | TRBJ2-1 | . | . | TRBV18
CASSVIGVAKNIQYF | TGTGCCAGCAGCGTTATCGGGGTAGCCAAAAACATTCAGTACTTC | TRBJ2-4 | . | once | TRBV7-9
CASSQTPGQGTGYTF | TGCGCCAGCAGCCAAACACCGGGACAGGGAACTGGCTACACCTTC | TRBJ1-2 | TRBD1 | . | TRBV4-1
CASSPKTSGGAFPDTQYF | TGTGCCAGCAGCCCAAAGACTAGCGGGGGGGCTTTCCCAGATACGCAGTATTTT | TRBJ2-3 | TRBD2 | once | TRBV4-2
CASSQARGSYEQYF | TGTGCCAGCAGCCAAGCTCGGGGCTCCTACGAGCAGTACTTC | TRBJ2-7 | . | . | TRBV4-2
CASTPGLADQETQYF | TGTGCCAGCACCCCAGGACTAGCGGACCAAGAGACCCAGTACTTC | TRBJ2-5 | TRBD2 | . | TRBV7-6
CASSTREAYGYTF | TGTGCCAGCAGTACAAGAGAAGCCTATGGCTACACCTTC | TRBJ1-2 | . | . | TRBV6-5
CASSVDPQPTNEKLFF | TGTGCCAGCAGCGTAGATCCGCAGCCAACTAATGAAAAACTGTTTTTT | TRBJ1-4 | . | . | TRBV9
CASSSLTSGGGNEQFF | TGTGCCAGCAGCTCTCTGACTAGCGGGGGAGGAAATGAGCAGTTCTTC | TRBJ2-1 | TRBD2 | . | TRBV28
CASSLVWKETQYF | TGTGCCAGCAGCTTAGTATGGAAAGAGACCCAGTACTTC | TRBJ2-5 | . | . | TRBV7-2
CASFLGGTGYGEQFF | TGTGCCAGCTTCCTCGGAGGGACAGGGTATGGTGAGCAGTTCTTC | TRBJ2-1 | TRBD1 | . | TRBV18
CAWSPNRGSSGNTIYF | TGTGCCTGGAGCCCGAACAGGGGAAGCTCTGGAAACACCATATATTTT | TRBJ1-3 | TRBD1 | . | TRBV30
CASSQVGSTRTQHF | TGTGCCAGCAGCCAAGTCGGTTCAACAAGGACCCAGCATTTT | TRBJ1-5 | . | . | TRBV6-5
CASSSFQTGTTYNEQFF | TGTGCCAGCAGCTCATTCCAAACCGGGACAACCTACAATGAGCAGTTCTTC | TRBJ2-1 | . | . | TRBV3-1/TRBV3-2